The 20 T cell receptor beta chains below were found in one sample sequenced in a study of human T cells and chemical hapten exposure. From the RACE reads, TCRdb called clonotypes with MiXCR, one entry per CDR3 protein. The table lists around 360,000 distinct CDR3 sequences, about 6.9% of them singletons, with around 6.1% in the top ten. The time point is: patch test 2, 6 weeks after DPC sensitization. The treatment was: therapeutic diphenylcyclopropenone sensitization with weekly scalp DPC. This material consisted of whole blood, taken in connection with sensitization to the hapten diphenylcyclopropenone (DPC). The receptor set was obtained from a woman aged 18-29 years with alopecia areata. Some clones in this sample may be carry-over from other donors' samples.

This clonotype was recorded a few times. The chain has TRBV29-1 and TRBJ2-3; D might be TRBD2 (5 bases). The ends were cut back, 6 bases at V and 10 bases at J, with 11 bases in the middle. The CDR3 totals 10 residues. Germline V CDR1 and CDR2: SQVTM, ANQGSEA. This CDR3 reads CSVGLVAQYF. CDR3 nucleotides: TGCAGCGTAGGACTTGTAGCGCAGTATTTT.

CDR3 loop: CASSFTPQVSGGHEQFF. For the CDR3, the DNA is TGCGCCAGCAGCTTTACCCCCCAAGTTTCAGGGGGCCATGAGCAGTTCTTC. This sequence joins TRBV5-1 and TRBJ2-1; TRBD1 aligns across 8 bases. The V and J ends lost 2 bases and 8 bases, in that order; junction bases with no gene match: 15. The CDR3 is made up of 17 amino acids. Germline V gene lookup returns CDR1 SGHRS and CDR2 YFSETQ.

This clonotype appeared many times. The chain uses TRBV12-3 or TRBV12-4 and TRBJ1-1; D is perhaps TRBD1 (6 bases). Trimming removed 5 bases from V and 1 base from J, with 11 bases in between. The CDR3 is 14 residues long. Here the CDR3 reads CASSRQVPNTEAFF. CDR3 nucleotide sequence: TGTGCCAGCAGTAGACAGGTCCCGAACACTGAAGCTTTCTTT.

This sequence joins TRBV6-5 and TRBJ2-7, with 7 bases matching TRBD1. CDR1 is MNHEY and CDR2 is SVGAGI in the germline V gene. The CDR3 spans 13 residues. J gave up 6 bases and V 8 bases, and 10 bases lay outside the gene matches. The CDR3: CASQGERWGEQYF. The CDR3 nucleotides are TGTGCCAGCCAGGGGGAGCGGTGGGGCGAGCAGTACTTC.

This clonotype was detected ten times or more. The chain employs TRBV6-6 and TRBJ2-3; no clear D gene. The CDR3 consists of 17 residues. V was trimmed by 4 bases and J by 6 bases, leaving 23 bases between them. The V gene's germline CDR1 is MNHNY and CDR2 SVGAGI (reference sequence). DNA of the CDR3: TGTGCCAGCAGTTCCCTTCCTTTGGCGGCAGGCAGGGATACGCAGTATTTT. This gives the protein CASSSLPLAAGRDTQYF.

The V call is TRBV28, the J call TRBJ1-2, with D unclear. This CDR3 comprises 15 residues. V was cut by 7 bases and J by 3 bases, with 18 bases left in between. Germline CDR1 MDHEN, CDR2 SYDVKM. The CDR3 loop reads CASTSPTGSYYGYTF. CDR3 coding DNA: TGTGCCAGCACCTCCCCTACGGGGTCATACTATGGCTACACCTTC.

CDR3 in amino acids: CSARDRDPRETQYF. CDR3 DNA sequence: TGCAGTGCTAGAGATCGGGATCCGAGGGAGACCCAGTACTTC. V gene TRBV20-1 combines with J gene TRBJ2-5; D may be TRBD2 (5 bases). V lost 0 bases to trimming and J lost 5 bases, with 13 bases between them. This CDR3 contains 14 residues. The germline gives CDR1 DFQATT, CDR2 SNEGSKA (reference sequence).

This clonotype was recorded many times. The chain links TRBV6-5 to TRBJ2-5; D may correspond to TRBD1 or TRBD2 (5 bases each). This CDR3 comprises 16 residues. From germline, CDR1 is MNHEY and CDR2 SVGAGI. V lost 6 bases and J lost 1, with 18 bases in between. The CDR3 spells CASSSRDAGSQETQYF. As DNA, the CDR3 is TGTGCCAGCAGCTCCCGGGACGCCGGGTCCCAAGAGACCCAGTACTTC.

The rearrangement uses TRBV6-1 and TRBJ1-2, with 7 positions matching TRBD1. The CDR3 totals 14 residues. In germline, CDR1 is MNHNS, CDR2 SASEGT. J was trimmed by 4 bases and V by 5 bases; bases with no gene match: 7. This CDR3 reads CASSRTGDTYGYTF. DNA for the CDR3: TGTGCCAGCAGTCGGACAGGTGACACCTATGGCTACACCTTC.

This clonotype was seen at least ten times. The chain is built from TRBV6-1 and TRBJ2-2; the match to TRBD1 covers 9 bases. Germline CDR1 and CDR2: MNHNS and SASEGT. The junction had 19 bases not matched to a gene; V was cut back by 4 bases and J by 4 bases. The CDR3 extends over 20 amino acids. The CDR3 nucleotides are TGTGCCAGCAGTGGGGCGCCTGGGTCGAAAACAGGGGGCAGCACCGGGGAGCTGTTTTTT. Translation gives CASSGAPGSKTGGSTGELFF.

In its sample, this clonotype was seen many times. This chain links TRBV29-1 with TRBJ2-1; D is uncertain. V lost 6 bases to trimming and J lost 4 bases, with 7 bases between them. The germline CDR1 and CDR2 sequences are SQVTM and ANQGSEA. The CDR3 has 11 amino acids. CDR3 loop: CSVLLYNEQFF. As DNA, the CDR3 is TGCAGCGTCCTCCTATACAATGAGCAGTTCTTC.

This clonotype was seen ten or more times. The chain uses TRBV10-3 and TRBJ2-3; D call uncertain. Germline loops: CDR1 ENHRY, CDR2 SYGVKD. V lost 4 bases to trimming and J lost 2 bases, with 10 bases between them. The CDR3 is 14 amino acids. CDR3 amino acids: CAISAQSSTDTQYF. CDR3 bases: TGTGCCATCAGTGCCCAGTCGTCCACAGATACGCAGTATTTT.

This clonotype was detected only a few times. The J gene is TRBJ1-4, the V gene TRBV20-1, with D unresolved. The germline CDR1 and CDR2 sequences are DFQATT and SNEGSKA (reference sequence). V gave up 3 bases and J gave up 8 bases, with 10 bases separating them. The CDR3 runs 12 residues. CDR3 amino acids: CSASVLSEKLFF. The CDR3 DNA reads as TGCAGTGCTAGTGTCCTCTCCGAAAAACTGTTTTTT.

A few counts support this clonotype. V gene TRBV12-5 combines with J gene TRBJ1-5; TRBD1 matches at 8 bases. Germline values: CDR1 LGHNT, CDR2 FRNRAP. The CDR3 is made up of 16 amino acids. The junction had 7 bases not matched to a gene; V was cut back by 5 bases and J by 1 base. The CDR3 sequence is CASGPGTGGSNQPQHF. CDR3 nucleotides: TGTGCTAGTGGTCCCGGGACAGGCGGGAGCAATCAGCCCCAGCATTTT.

This clonotype was seen many times. This chain links TRBV12-3 or TRBV12-4 with TRBJ2-6; D remains ambiguous. The CDR3 loop spans 14 amino acids. Trimming pared 7 bases from V and 4 bases from J, leaving 11 bases between. CDR3 loop: CASIGMGGANVLTF. Written as DNA, the CDR3 is TGTGCCAGCATTGGAATGGGCGGGGCCAACGTCCTGACTTTC.

This clonotype was recorded at least ten times. V gene TRBV6-5 combines with J gene TRBJ1-5; D unclear. The V gene's germline CDR1 is MNHEY and CDR2 SVGAGI. CDR3 length: 13 residues. Trimming removed 0 bases at V and 8 bases at J, with 8 bases between. The CDR3 protein is CASSYSLGEPQHF. CDR3 nucleotide sequence: TGTGCCAGCAGTTACTCGCTTGGGGAGCCCCAGCATTTT.

This clonotype was recorded many times. The chain joins TRBV7-9 to TRBJ2-1; D perhaps matches TRBD2 (5 bases). Trimming took 7 bases from V and 5 from J, leaving 18 bases between them. Germline assignment: CDR1 SEHNR and CDR2 FQNEAQ (reference sequence). The CDR3 contains 15 residues. As DNA, the CDR3 is TGTGCCAGCATCCCTACCCGGGGAACTAACAATGAGCAGTTCTTC. This translates into CASIPTRGTNNEQFF.

Many counts were recorded for this clonotype. This chain connects TRBV3-1 to TRBJ1-2; possibly TRBD1 for D (5 bases). The CDR3 totals 11 residues. V was cut by 9 bases and J by 8 bases, with 13 bases left in between. The germline V gene has CDR1 LGHDT and CDR2 YNNKEL (reference sequence). The CDR3 bases are TGTGCCAGTGGTTCGCGGGGCGGCTACACCTTC. Its protein product is CASGSRGGYTF.

This clonotype was counted ten times or more. The V gene is TRBV4-2, the J gene TRBJ1-1; D not certain. CDR3 length: 14 amino acids. The germline V and J ends were trimmed by 0 bases and 1 base, with 6 bases remaining between them. Germline CDR1 reads LGHNA; CDR2 reads YNFKEQ. DNA of the CDR3: TGTGCCAGCAGCCAAGATAGCGCGAACACTGAAGCTTTCTTT. It is translated as CASSQDSANTEAFF.

The V call is TRBV7-6, the J call TRBJ2-2; 8 nucleotides align to TRBD1. Trimming at V came to 5 bases and at J to 1 base, leaving 6 bases not matched to a gene. This CDR3 spans 16 amino acids. From germline, CDR1 is SGHVS and CDR2 FNYEAQ. The CDR3 reads CASSLQDRGNTGELFF. In nucleotides, the CDR3 is TGTGCCAGCAGCCTCCAAGACAGGGGGAACACCGGGGAGCTGTTTTTT.